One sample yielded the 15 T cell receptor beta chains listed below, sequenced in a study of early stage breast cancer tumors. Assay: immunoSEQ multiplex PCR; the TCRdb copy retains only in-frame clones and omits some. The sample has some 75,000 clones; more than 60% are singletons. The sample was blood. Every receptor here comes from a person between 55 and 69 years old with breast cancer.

The CDR3 region is CASSVDPGGPNGYTF. CDR3 nucleotides: TGTGCCAGCAGCGTAGATCCCGGGGGGCCCAATGGCTACACCTTC. The chain has TRBV9 and TRBJ1-2; D is perhaps TRBD1 (6 bases). Germline CDR1 and CDR2: SGDLS and YYNGEE. The CDR3 runs to 15 residues. Trimming cost V 0 bases and J 6 bases, with 15 bases left between them.

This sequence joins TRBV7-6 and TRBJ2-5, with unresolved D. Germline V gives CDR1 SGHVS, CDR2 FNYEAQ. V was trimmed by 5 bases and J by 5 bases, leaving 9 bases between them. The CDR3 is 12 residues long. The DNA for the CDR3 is TGTGCCAGCAGCAAGGGCGCCGAGACCCAGTACTTC. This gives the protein CASSKGAETQYF.

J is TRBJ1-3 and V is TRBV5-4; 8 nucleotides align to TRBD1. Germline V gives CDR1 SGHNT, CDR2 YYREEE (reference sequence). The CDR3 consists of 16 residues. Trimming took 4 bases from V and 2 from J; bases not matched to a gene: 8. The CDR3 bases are TGTGCCAGCAGCCCGGACAGGGTCCTTGCTGGAAACACCATATATTTT. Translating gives CASSPDRVLAGNTIYF.

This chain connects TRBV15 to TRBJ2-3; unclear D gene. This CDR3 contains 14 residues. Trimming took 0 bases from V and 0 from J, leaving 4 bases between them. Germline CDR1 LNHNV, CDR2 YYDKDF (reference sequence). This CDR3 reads CATSREVSTDTQYF. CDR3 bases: TGTGCCACCAGCAGAGAAGTTAGCACAGATACGCAGTATTTT.

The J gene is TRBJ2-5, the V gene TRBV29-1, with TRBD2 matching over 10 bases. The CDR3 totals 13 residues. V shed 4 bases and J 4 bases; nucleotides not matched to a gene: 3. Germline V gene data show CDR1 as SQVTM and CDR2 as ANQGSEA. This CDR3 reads CSVVAGGLETQYF. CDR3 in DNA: TGCAGCGTTGTAGCGGGAGGCTTAGAGACCCAGTACTTC.

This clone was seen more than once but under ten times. CDR3 amino acids: CASSEGTGKEKLFF. In DNA, the CDR3 is TGTGCCAGCAGTGAAGGGACGGGGAAAGAAAAACTGTTTTTT. The chain joins TRBV2 to TRBJ1-4; D is undetermined. Germline CDR1 SNHLY, CDR2 FYNNEI. V dropped 1 base and J dropped 8 bases, with 11 bases sitting between them. The CDR3 is made up of 14 amino acids.

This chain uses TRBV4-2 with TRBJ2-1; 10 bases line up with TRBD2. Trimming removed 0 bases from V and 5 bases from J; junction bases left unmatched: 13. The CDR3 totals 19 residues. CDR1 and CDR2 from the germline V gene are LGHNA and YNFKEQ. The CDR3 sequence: CASSQDDPNIAGGDNEQFF. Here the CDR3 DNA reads TGTGCCAGCAGCCAAGATGATCCTAACATAGCGGGGGGAGACAATGAGCAGTTCTTC.

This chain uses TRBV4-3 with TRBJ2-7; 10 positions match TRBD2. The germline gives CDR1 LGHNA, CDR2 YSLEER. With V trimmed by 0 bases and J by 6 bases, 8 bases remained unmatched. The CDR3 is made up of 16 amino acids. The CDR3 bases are TGCGCCAGCAGCCAAGACGGAGCGGGAGGGCGGGGCGAGCAGTACTTC. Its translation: CASSQDGAGGRGEQYF.

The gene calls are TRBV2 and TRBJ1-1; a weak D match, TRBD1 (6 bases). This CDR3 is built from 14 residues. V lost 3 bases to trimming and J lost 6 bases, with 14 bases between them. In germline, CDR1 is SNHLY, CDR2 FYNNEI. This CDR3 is CASSDRGASPEAFF. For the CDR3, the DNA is TGTGCCAGCAGTGATAGGGGGGCTTCTCCTGAAGCTTTCTTT.

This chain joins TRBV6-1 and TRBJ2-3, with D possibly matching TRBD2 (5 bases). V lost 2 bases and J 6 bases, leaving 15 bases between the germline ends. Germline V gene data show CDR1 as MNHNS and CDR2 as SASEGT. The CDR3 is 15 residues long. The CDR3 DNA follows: TGTGCCAGCAGTGAATTAGCGCGGGTGGGCGATACGCAGTATTTT. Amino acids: CASSELARVGDTQYF.

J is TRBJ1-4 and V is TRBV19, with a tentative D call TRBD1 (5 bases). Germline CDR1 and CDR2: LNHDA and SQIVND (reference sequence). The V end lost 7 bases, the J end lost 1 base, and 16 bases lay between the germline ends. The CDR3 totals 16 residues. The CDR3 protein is CASTPLGGGTNEKLFF. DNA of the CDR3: TGTGCCAGTACCCCCCTCGGCGGGGGAACTAATGAAAAACTGTTTTTT.

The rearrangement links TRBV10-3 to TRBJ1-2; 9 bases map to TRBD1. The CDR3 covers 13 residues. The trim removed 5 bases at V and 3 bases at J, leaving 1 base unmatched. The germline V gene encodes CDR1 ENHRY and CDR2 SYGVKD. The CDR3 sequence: CAISRTGDYGYTF. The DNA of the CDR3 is TGTGCCATCAGTCGGACAGGGGACTATGGCTACACCTTC.

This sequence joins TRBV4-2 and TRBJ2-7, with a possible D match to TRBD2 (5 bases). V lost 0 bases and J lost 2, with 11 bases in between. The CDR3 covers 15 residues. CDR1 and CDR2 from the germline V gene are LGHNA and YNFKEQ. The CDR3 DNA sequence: TGTGCCAGCAGCCAAGAGATTAGCGAAACCTACGAGCAGTACTTC. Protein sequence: CASSQEISETYEQYF.

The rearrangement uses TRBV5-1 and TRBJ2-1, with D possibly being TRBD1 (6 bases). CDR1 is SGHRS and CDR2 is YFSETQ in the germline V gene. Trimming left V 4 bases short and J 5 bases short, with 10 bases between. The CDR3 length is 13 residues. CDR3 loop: CASSQTGNNEQFF. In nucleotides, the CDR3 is TGCGCCAGCAGCCAAACAGGGAACAATGAGCAGTTCTTC. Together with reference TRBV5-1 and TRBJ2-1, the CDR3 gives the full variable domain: KAGVTQTPRYLIKTRGQQVTLSCSPISGHRSVSWYQQTPGQGLQFLFEYFSETQRNKGNFPGRFSGRQFSNSRSEMNVSTLELGDSALYLCASSQTGNNEQFFGPGTRLTVL.

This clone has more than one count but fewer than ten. CDR3: CASSRDRVNTEAFF. The CDR3 region has the DNA TGTGCCAGTAGTCGGGACAGGGTGAACACTGAAGCTTTCTTT. The chain carries TRBV19 and TRBJ1-1; 9 bases align to TRBD1. With V trimmed by 5 bases and J by 0 bases, 1 base remained unmatched. This CDR3 is built from 14 residues. CDR1 is LNHDA, CDR2 SQIVND, per germline (reference sequence).